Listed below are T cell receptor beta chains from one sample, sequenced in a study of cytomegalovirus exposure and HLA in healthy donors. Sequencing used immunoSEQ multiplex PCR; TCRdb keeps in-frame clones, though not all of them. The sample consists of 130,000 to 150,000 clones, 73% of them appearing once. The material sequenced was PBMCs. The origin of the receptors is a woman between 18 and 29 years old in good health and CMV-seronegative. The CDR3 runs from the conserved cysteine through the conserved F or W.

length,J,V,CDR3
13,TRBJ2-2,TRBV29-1,CSVYGGPSGELFF
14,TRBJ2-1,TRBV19,CASSASGGADEQFF
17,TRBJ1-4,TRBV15,CATSSDGQGGTNEKLFF
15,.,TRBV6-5,CASSSRTANSYEQYF
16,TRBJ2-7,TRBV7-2,CASSLGGGRTTYEQYF
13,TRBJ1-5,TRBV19,CASSMRLYQPQHF
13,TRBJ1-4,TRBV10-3,CAIKGQGLEKLFF
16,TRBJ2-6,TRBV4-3,CASSQESGSGANVLTF
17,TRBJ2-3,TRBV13,CASSYLTPGFFTDTQYF
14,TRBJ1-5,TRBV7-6,CASSEGDSNQPQHF
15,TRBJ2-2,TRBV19,CASSTGQLDTGELFF
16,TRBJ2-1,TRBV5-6,CASSLGHILSYNEQFF
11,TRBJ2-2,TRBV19,CASSLTGELFF
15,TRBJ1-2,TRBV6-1,CASSTRDRDNYGYTF
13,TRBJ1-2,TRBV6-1,CASRLTVNYGYTF
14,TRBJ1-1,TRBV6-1,CASILTGRLTEAFF
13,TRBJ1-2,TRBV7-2,CASSLGQGYGYTF
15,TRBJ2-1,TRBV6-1,CASSEEAGSYNEQFF
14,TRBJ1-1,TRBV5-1,CASSLVEMNTEAFF
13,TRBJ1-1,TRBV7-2,CASDKDMNTEAFF
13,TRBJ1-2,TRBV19,CATVHRGMDGYTF
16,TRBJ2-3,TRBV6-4,CASSERTSGGADTQYF
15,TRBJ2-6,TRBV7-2,CASSSPFSGANVLTF
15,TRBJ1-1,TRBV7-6,CASSLAPNIDTEAFF
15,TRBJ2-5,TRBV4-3,CASSQDPASPETQYF
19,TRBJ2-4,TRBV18,CASSPLPEGSGTFKNIQYF
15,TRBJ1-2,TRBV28,CASSLTGGAINGYTF
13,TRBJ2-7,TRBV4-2,CASSQETGGEQYF
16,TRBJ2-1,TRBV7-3,CASSPGDWGGLNEQFF
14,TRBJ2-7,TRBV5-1,CASSKDRDIDEQYF
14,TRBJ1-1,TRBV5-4,CASSHMTGNTEAFF